The 28 T cell receptor beta chains given below trace back to one sample, sequenced in a study of CD4 T cells in relation to SARS-CoV-2 and coronaviruses. CD4+ T cells from unexposed donors were obtained before the COVID-19 pandemic (2011-2018). TCRdb keeps only in-frame clones here, not all; method: immunoSEQ multiplex PCR. This table has 60,000 or so clones, roughly 93% appearing once. The sequenced sample consisted of naive CD4+ T cells from PBMCs. The subset denotes: naive CD4+ T cells isolated by negative enrichment. Receptors originate from a human donor in good health.

This chain connects TRBV4-1 to TRBJ2-3, with D possibly matching TRBD1 (6 bases). V was trimmed by 4 bases and J by 2 bases, leaving 16 bases between them. Germline V lookup: CDR1 MGHRA, CDR2 YSYEKL. The CDR3 runs to 16 residues. The CDR3, as DNA: TGCGCCAGCAGCCCACACAGCAGGGGAGCCACAGATACGCAGTATTTT. As protein: CASSPHSRGATDTQYF.

The chain couples TRBV18 to TRBJ2-7; possibly TRBD1 for D (6 bases). Per the germline V gene, CDR1 is KGHSH and CDR2 is LQKENI. V lost 3 bases and J lost 0, with 9 bases in between. There are 14 residues in the CDR3. The CDR3 is CASSPQTGSYEQYF. CDR3 nucleotide sequence: TGTGCCAGCTCACCTCAGACAGGCTCCTACGAGCAGTACTTC. Drawing the rest from reference TRBV18 and TRBJ2-7, the complete variable domain is NAGVMQNPRHLVRRRGQEARLRCSPMKGHSHVYWYRQLPEEGLKFMVYLQKENIIDESGMPKERFSAEFPKEGPSILRIQQVVRGDSAAYFCASSPQTGSYEQYFGPGTRLTVT.

The chain has TRBV7-3 and TRBJ2-3; 12 nucleotides line up with TRBD2. CDR3 length equals 18 residues. Germline V lookup: CDR1 SGHTA, CDR2 FQGTGA. The trim removed 5 bases at V and 0 bases at J, leaving 9 bases unmatched. CDR3 bases: TGTGCCAGCAGCCGAGGGACTAGCGGGTTCTCTAGCACAGATACGCAGTATTTT. Its protein product is CASSRGTSGFSSTDTQYF.

The V gene is TRBV7-8, the J gene TRBJ2-5, with a weak D call TRBD1 (6 bases). V was clipped by 4 bases and J by 1 base, with 10 bases between them. Per the germline V gene, CDR1 is SGHVS and CDR2 is FQNEAQ. There are 14 residues in the CDR3. The DNA of the CDR3 is TGTGCCAGCAGCTACGGGACACTCCAAGAGACCCAGTACTTC. This gives the protein CASSYGTLQETQYF.

The rearrangement uses TRBV19 and TRBJ1-5; D is ambiguous. Between the trimmed V and J ends, which lost 5 bases and 3 bases, there was a span of 11 bases. The CDR3 totals 14 residues. Per the germline V gene, CDR1 is LNHDA and CDR2 is SQIVND (reference sequence). The DNA for the CDR3 is TGTGCCAGTAGTCACCGGACCTCCAATCAGCCCCAGCATTTT. It codes for CASSHRTSNQPQHF.

The V call is TRBV28, the J call TRBJ1-5; the D is unclear. This CDR3 is built from 12 residues. V was cut by 8 bases and J by 5 bases, with 10 bases left in between. Germline-derived CDR1 and CDR2 are MDHEN and SYDVKM. The CDR3: CASQGGDQPQHF. CDR3 in DNA: TGTGCCAGCCAAGGAGGCGATCAGCCCCAGCATTTT.

V usage is TRBV16 and J usage is TRBJ2-5; D is unresolved. V was trimmed by 0 bases and J by 6 bases, leaving 8 bases between them. Per germline, CDR1 KGHSY and CDR2 FQNENV. The CDR3 runs 13 residues. The CDR3 DNA reads TGTGCCAGCAGCCAATCTGGTGGACAGACCCAGTACTTC. Its protein is CASSQSGGQTQYF.

The chain carries TRBV7-9 and TRBJ1-6; possible D gene TRBD1, 5 bases. V was trimmed by 1 base and J by 8 bases, leaving 12 bases between them. The CDR3 extends over 15 amino acids. Per the germline V gene, CDR1 is SEHNR and CDR2 is FQNEAQ (reference sequence). The chain's CDR3 is CASSLDGGRDSPLHF. DNA of the CDR3: TGTGCCAGCAGCTTAGATGGGGGTAGAGATTCACCCCTCCACTTT.

This clone was observed a single time. The V call is TRBV28, the J call TRBJ1-5; 9 bases align to TRBD1. Germline values: CDR1 MDHEN, CDR2 SYDVKM. The CDR3 loop spans 14 amino acids. J was trimmed by 5 bases and V by 5 bases; bases with no gene match: 4. CDR3 bases: TGTGCCAGCAGTCTTACAGGGGGCTATCAGCCCCAGCATTTT. Protein: CASSLTGGYQPQHF.

The chain has TRBV7-3 and TRBJ2-4; 8 bases are a match to TRBD1. This CDR3 is 15 amino acids long. Trimming cost V 2 bases and J 5 bases; bases outside gene matches: 5. Germline CDR1 reads SGHTA; CDR2 reads FQGTGA. This CDR3 is CASSLQGRGQNIQYF. The CDR3, as DNA: TGTGCCAGCAGCTTACAGGGCAGGGGGCAAAACATTCAGTACTTC.

CDR3 sequence: CAWSGGGHWAGELFF. Here the CDR3 DNA reads TGTGCCTGGAGTGGAGGGGGCCATTGGGCCGGGGAGCTGTTTTTT. The V call is TRBV30, the J call TRBJ2-2, with 7 bases aligning to TRBD1. The germline V gene has CDR1 GTSNPN and CDR2 SVGIG (reference sequence). V was clipped by 1 base and J by 6 bases; unmatched bases: 8. The CDR3 has 15 residues. Full variable domain (missing parts from reference TRBV30 and TRBJ2-2): SQTIHQWPATLVQPVGSPLSLECTVEGTSNPNLYWYRQAAGRGLQLLFYSVGIGQISSEVPQNLSASRPQDRQFILSSKKLLLSDSGFYLCAWSGGGHWAGELFFGEGSRLTVL.

CDR3 loop: CASSFVMARVAYEQYF. The CDR3 DNA reads TGTGCCAGCAGCTTTGTTATGGCCAGGGTGGCCTACGAGCAGTACTTC. The chain combines TRBV5-5 with TRBJ2-7; the D gene is possibly TRBD1 (5 bases). Germline V gives CDR1 SGHKS, CDR2 YYEKEE (reference sequence). This CDR3 has 16 amino acids. Trimming cost V 2 bases and J 2 bases, with 17 bases left between them.

The chain recombines TRBV6-1 with TRBJ1-6, with D perhaps TRBD1 (5 bases). Germline V gives CDR1 MNHNS, CDR2 SASEGT. V was cut by 0 bases and J by 5 bases, with 11 bases left in between. The CDR3 contains 16 residues. DNA of the CDR3: TGTGCCAGCAGTGAAGCGGGGCGCCGAGATAATTCACCCCTCCACTTT. This codes for CASSEAGRRDNSPLHF.

V usage is TRBV28 and J usage is TRBJ2-2, with D uncertain. Germline CDR1 MDHEN, CDR2 SYDVKM. V was trimmed by 2 bases and J by 1 base, leaving 11 bases between them. This CDR3 has 16 amino acids. The CDR3 spells CASSLGVQLNTGELFF. In DNA form, the CDR3 reads TGTGCCAGCAGTTTAGGGGTCCAGCTGAACACCGGGGAGCTGTTTTTT. Supplemented by reference TRBV28 and TRBJ2-2, the full variable domain reads DVKVTQSSRYLVKRTGEKVFLECVQDMDHENMFWYRQDPGLGLRLIYFSYDVKMKEKGDIPEGYSVSREKKERFSLILESASTNQTSMYLCASSLGVQLNTGELFFGEGSRLTVL.

The CDR3 DNA is TGTGCCAGCAGTATGCCCCGGACAGTGCTAGGCACCGGGGAGCTGTTTTTT. Its protein product is CASSMPRTVLGTGELFF. The J gene is TRBJ2-2, the V gene TRBV27, with D maybe TRBD1 (6 bases). This CDR3 has 17 residues. In germline, CDR1 is MNHEY, CDR2 SMNVEV (reference sequence). V shed 5 bases and J shed 4 bases, with 20 bases lying between them.

The V gene is TRBV24-1, the J gene TRBJ2-2; 7 bases agree with TRBD1. V shed 7 bases and J 2 bases; nucleotides not matched to a gene: 3. This CDR3 has 14 residues. Germline V lookup: CDR1 KGHDR, CDR2 SFDVKD. CDR3 region: CATRGTANTGELFF. In DNA form, the CDR3 reads TGTGCCACCAGGGGGACAGCCAACACCGGGGAGCTGTTTTTT.

This chain uses TRBV5-4 with TRBJ2-5; 10 bases fit TRBD1. Germline V lookup: CDR1 SGHNT, CDR2 YYREEE (reference sequence). The CDR3 totals 13 residues. With 6 bases clipped from V and 5 bases from J, the junction kept 4 bases outside the gene matches. CDR3 in amino acids: CASTTGGGETQYF. The DNA for the CDR3 is TGTGCCAGCACGACAGGGGGCGGTGAGACCCAGTACTTC.

The gene calls are TRBV3-1 (or the pseudogene TRBV3-2) and TRBJ2-7, with 8 bases lining up with TRBD2. The CDR3 is 15 residues long. Germline lookup yields CDR1 LGHDT and CDR2 YNNKEL (reference sequence). J lost 5 bases, V lost 4 bases, and 10 bases had no gene match. CDR3 protein: CASSLRTSGYDEQYF. The CDR3 DNA reads as TGTGCCAGCAGCCTCCGCACTAGCGGCTACGACGAGCAGTACTTC.

This clone was observed a few times. J is TRBJ2-7 and V is TRBV6-5; D not resolved. Germline CDR1 MNHEY, CDR2 SVGAGI. Trimming cost V 7 bases and J 6 bases, with 19 bases left between them. This CDR3 has 14 amino acids. This chain's CDR3 is CASKLDPRTPEQYF. The CDR3 DNA reads TGTGCCAGCAAGTTGGACCCCCGCACGCCCGAGCAGTACTTC.

This chain links TRBV4-1 with TRBJ1-1; 9 nucleotides agree with TRBD1. The CDR3 runs 17 residues. Germline V lookup: CDR1 MGHRA, CDR2 YSYEKL. Trimming at V came to 2 bases and at J to 4 bases, leaving 11 bases not matched to a gene. Here the CDR3 reads CASSQLPGQGSPTEAFF. CDR3 coding DNA: TGCGCCAGCAGCCAACTCCCGGGACAGGGTAGTCCCACTGAAGCTTTCTTT.

The gene calls are TRBV3-1 (or the pseudogene TRBV3-2) and TRBJ1-2, with D possibly TRBD1 on 6 matching bases. This CDR3 is built from 16 residues. Germline CDR1 reads LGHDT; CDR2 reads YNNKEL (reference sequence). Trimming cost V 4 bases and J 2 bases, with 17 bases left between them. CDR3 sequence: CASSPTDRSYNYGYTF. The CDR3 coding sequence is TGTGCCAGCAGCCCAACCGACAGGTCATACAACTATGGCTACACCTTC.

This chain links TRBV6-5 with TRBJ1-2, with 9 bases fitting TRBD1. This CDR3 is built from 13 residues. The V and J ends lost 6 bases and 6 bases, in that order; junction bases with no gene match: 5. From germline, CDR1 is MNHEY and CDR2 SVGAGI. DNA for the CDR3: TGTGCCAGCAGAGGGACAGGGAGTAATGGCTACACCTTC. Amino acid sequence: CASRGTGSNGYTF.

The chain uses TRBV27 and TRBJ2-3; D gene ambiguous. This CDR3 has 11 amino acids. The V and J ends lost 8 bases and 6 bases respectively, with 9 bases between them. Per the germline V gene, CDR1 is MNHEY and CDR2 is SMNVEV (reference sequence). The CDR3 sequence is CASVQRDTQYF. CDR3 coding DNA: TGTGCCAGCGTACAGAGGGATACGCAGTATTTT.

The J gene is TRBJ2-3, the V gene TRBV7-2; D not resolved. Deletions cut 4 bases from V and 1 base from J, with 9 bases between. The CDR3 is 14 amino acids. In germline, CDR1 is SGHTA, CDR2 FQGNSA. The CDR3 sequence is CASSSARRTDTQYF. As DNA, the CDR3 is TGTGCCAGCAGCTCTGCGAGGCGCACAGATACGCAGTATTTT.

This sequence joins TRBV4-1 and TRBJ2-3, with 15 bases matching TRBD2. The CDR3 loop spans 20 amino acids. V gave up 4 bases and J gave up 6 bases; unmatched junction bases: 17. Germline V CDR1 and CDR2: MGHRA, YSYEKL. DNA for the CDR3: TGCGCCAGCAGCCTACCCCCAATCCCGGGACTAGCGGGAGGCCCGGATACGCAGTATTTT. This encodes CASSLPPIPGLAGGPDTQYF.

V and J are TRBV27 and TRBJ2-6, with a weak D call TRBD1 (6 bases). V gave up 3 bases and J gave up 1 base, with 10 bases separating them. This CDR3 spans 16 amino acids. Germline assignment: CDR1 MNHEY and CDR2 SMNVEV (reference sequence). The CDR3 loop reads CASSLRGGSGANVLTF. Here the CDR3 DNA reads TGTGCCAGCAGTTTGAGAGGGGGATCTGGGGCCAACGTCCTGACTTTC.

The CDR3 is CASSFGTAPTYNEQFF. CDR3 DNA sequence: TGTGCCAGCAGTTTCGGGACAGCGCCAACCTACAATGAGCAGTTCTTC. This sequence joins TRBV27 and TRBJ2-1; 7 bases fit TRBD1. The CDR3 totals 16 residues. The trim removed 3 bases at V and 2 bases at J, leaving 7 bases unmatched. Germline-derived CDR1 and CDR2 are MNHEY and SMNVEV (reference sequence).

The chain employs TRBV18 and TRBJ1-5; 7 nucleotides match TRBD1. Germline-derived CDR1 and CDR2 are KGHSH and LQKENI. The trim removed 5 bases at V and 5 bases at J, leaving 3 bases unmatched. The CDR3 is 13 amino acids. Here the CDR3 DNA reads TGTGCCAGCTCAAAAGACAGGGATCAGCCCCAGCATTTT. Translated, it gives CASSKDRDQPQHF.